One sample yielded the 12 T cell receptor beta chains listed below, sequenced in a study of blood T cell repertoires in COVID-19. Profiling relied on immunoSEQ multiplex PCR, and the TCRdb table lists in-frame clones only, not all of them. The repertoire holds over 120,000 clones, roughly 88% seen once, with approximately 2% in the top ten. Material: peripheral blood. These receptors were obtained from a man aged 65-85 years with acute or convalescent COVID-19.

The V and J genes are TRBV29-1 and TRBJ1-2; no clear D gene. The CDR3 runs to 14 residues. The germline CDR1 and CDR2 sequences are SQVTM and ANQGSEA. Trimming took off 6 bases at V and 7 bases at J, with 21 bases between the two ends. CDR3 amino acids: CSVASTSLRSGYTF. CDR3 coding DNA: TGCAGCGTCGCTTCGACCTCTCTCAGGTCTGGCTACACCTTC.

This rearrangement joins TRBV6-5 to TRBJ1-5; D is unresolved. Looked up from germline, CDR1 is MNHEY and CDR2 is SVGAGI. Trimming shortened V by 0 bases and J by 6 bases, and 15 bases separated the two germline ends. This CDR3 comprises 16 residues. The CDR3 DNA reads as TGTGCCAGCAGTTACTCGACGCCAGGACTAGGTCAGCCCCAGCATTTT. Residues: CASSYSTPGLGQPQHF.

This chain's CDR3 is CSVRQGNTEAFF. CDR3 bases: TGCAGCGTTCGACAGGGGAACACTGAAGCTTTCTTT. The V call is TRBV29-1, the J call TRBJ1-1, with TRBD1 matching 7 bases. J was trimmed by 1 base and V by 5 bases; bases with no gene match: 1. Germline lookup yields CDR1 SQVTM and CDR2 ANQGSEA. This CDR3 is 12 amino acids long.

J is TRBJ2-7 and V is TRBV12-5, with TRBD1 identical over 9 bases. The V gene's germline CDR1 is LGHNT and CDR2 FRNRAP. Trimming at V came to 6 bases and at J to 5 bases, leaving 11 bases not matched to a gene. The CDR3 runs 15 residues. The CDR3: CASGSPGTGLHEQYF. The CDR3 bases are TGTGCTAGTGGCTCCCCCGGGACAGGGTTACACGAGCAGTACTTC.

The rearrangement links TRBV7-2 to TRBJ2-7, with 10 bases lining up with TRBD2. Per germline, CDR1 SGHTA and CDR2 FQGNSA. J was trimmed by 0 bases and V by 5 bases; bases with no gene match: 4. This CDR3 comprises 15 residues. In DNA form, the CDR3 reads TGTGCCAGCAGCCAAGGACTAGCGGTCTCCTACGAGCAGTACTTC. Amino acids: CASSQGLAVSYEQYF.

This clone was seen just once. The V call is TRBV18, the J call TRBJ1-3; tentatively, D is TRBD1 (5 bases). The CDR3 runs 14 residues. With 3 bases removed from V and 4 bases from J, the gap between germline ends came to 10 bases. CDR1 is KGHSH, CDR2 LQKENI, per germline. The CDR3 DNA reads TGTGCCAGCTCACCCTCGACAGCAGGAAACACCATATATTTT. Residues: CASSPSTAGNTIYF.

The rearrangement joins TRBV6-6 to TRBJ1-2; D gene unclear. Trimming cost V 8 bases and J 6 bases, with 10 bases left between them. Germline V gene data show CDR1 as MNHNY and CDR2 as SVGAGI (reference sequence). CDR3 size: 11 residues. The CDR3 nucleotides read TGTGCCAGCCTCCCGAGGGATGGCTACACCTTC. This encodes CASLPRDGYTF.

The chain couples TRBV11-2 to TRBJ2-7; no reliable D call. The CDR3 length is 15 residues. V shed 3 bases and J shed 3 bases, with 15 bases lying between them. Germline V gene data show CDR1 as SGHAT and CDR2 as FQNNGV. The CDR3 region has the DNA TGTGCCAGCAGCTTTGTACTTACCGCCCTCTACGAGCAGTACTTC. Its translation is CASSFVLTALYEQYF.

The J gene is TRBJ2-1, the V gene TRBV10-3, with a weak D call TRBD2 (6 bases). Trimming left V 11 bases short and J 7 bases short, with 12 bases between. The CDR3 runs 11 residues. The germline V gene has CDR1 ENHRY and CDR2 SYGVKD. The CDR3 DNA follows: TGTGCCTCGGGACTGCTGAATGAGCAGTTCTTC. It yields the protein CASGLLNEQFF.

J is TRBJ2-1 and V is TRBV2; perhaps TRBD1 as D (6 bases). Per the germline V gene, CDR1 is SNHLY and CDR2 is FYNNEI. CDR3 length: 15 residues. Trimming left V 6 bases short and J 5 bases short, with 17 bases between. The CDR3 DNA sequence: TGTGCCAGCAGCCAGGGGCTCGGTGGTAACAATGAGCAGTTCTTC. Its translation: CASSQGLGGNNEQFF. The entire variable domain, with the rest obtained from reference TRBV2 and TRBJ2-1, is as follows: EPEVTQTPSHQVTQMGQEVILRCVPISNHLYFYWYRQILGQKVEFLVSFYNNEISEKSEIFDDQFSVERPDGSNFTLKIRSTKLEDSAMYFCASSQGLGGNNEQFFGPGTRLTVL.

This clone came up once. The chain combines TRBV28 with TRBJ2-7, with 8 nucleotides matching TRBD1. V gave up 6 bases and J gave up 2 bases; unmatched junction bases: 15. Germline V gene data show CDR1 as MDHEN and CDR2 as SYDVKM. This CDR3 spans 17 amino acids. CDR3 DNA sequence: TGTGCCAGCAGCACAACAGGAGCCGGGACAGGTACCTACGAGCAGTACTTC. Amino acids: CASSTTGAGTGTYEQYF.

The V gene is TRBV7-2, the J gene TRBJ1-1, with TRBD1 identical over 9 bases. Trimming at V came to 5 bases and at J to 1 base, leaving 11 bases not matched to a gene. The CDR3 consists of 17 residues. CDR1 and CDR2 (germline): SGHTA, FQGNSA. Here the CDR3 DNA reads TGTGCCAGCAGCGCTACAGGGGGCATTGTTAAGAACACTGAAGCTTTCTTT. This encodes CASSATGGIVKNTEAFF.